The clone carrying this T cell receptor (beta chain) was counted between two and nine times. Its antigen remains unidentified. This record belongs to a study of cytomegalovirus exposure and HLA in healthy donors. Study summary: Most genotyped donors, roughly 83% of about 430, had Caucasian-associated genetic ancestry. Notes on the study in general: Presence/absence comparisons presumed near-even sequencing depth among donors.

The CDR3 consists of 15 residues. Germline V CDR1 and CDR2: SNHLY, FYNNEI. The V and J ends lost 6 bases and 0 bases, in that order; junction bases with no gene match: 8. PCR involved 60 Vbeta and 13 Jbeta primers. Some clones are missing from TCRdb's copy, which holds only in-frame ones; the method was immunoSEQ multiplex PCR. Among fewer than 200,000 clones listed, 68% were seen once. Specimen: PBMCs. J is TRBJ2-7 and V is TRBV2; 7 bases line up with TRBD1. The receptor was derived from a man aged 45-65 years in good health and CMV-seronegative. The CDR3 nucleotides read TGTGCCAGCAGCCTTATTCAGGGGGTCTCCTACGAGCAGTACTTC. Protein product: CASSLIQGVSYEQYF.